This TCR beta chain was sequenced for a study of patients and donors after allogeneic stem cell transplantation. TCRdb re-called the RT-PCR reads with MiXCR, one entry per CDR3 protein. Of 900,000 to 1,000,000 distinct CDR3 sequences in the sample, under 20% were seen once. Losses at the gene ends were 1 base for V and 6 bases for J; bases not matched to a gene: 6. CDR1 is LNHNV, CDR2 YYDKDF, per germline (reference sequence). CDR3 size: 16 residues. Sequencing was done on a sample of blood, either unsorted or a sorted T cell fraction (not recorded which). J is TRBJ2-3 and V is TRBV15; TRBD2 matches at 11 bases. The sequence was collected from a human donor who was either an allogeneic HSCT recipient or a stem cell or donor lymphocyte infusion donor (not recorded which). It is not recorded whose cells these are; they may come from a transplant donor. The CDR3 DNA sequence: TGTGCCACCAGCAGAGGGACTAGCGGGTCGACCGATACGCAGTATTTT. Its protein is CATSRGTSGSTDTQYF. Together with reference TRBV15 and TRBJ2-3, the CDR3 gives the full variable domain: DAMVIQNPRYQVTQFGKPVTLSCSQTLNHNVMYWYQQKSSQAPKLLFHYYDKDFNNEADTPDNFQSRRPNTSFCFLDIRSPGLGDTAMYLCATSRGTSGSTDTQYFGPGTRLTVL.